The entry below describes one T cell receptor (beta chain). Its specificity is not known. This record comes from a study of OX40 agonist ivuxolimab in advanced cancers. Across the study: The mean age was around 56 years, ranging from roughly 23 to 90, with over 70% of participants male. Three patients, one with hepatocellular carcinoma and two with cutaneous melanoma, responded partially. Whole-study findings and limits: Mean expanded clone counts were higher in CD8+ than CD4+ T cells.

Clones were read by immunoSEQ multiplex PCR, and TCRdb kept only the in-frame ones, dropping some. Among some 58,000 clones listed, around 85% were seen once. There are 14 residues in the CDR3. Trimming took 1 base from V and 8 from J, leaving 12 bases between them. Per germline, CDR1 SGHTA and CDR2 FQGNSA. The starting material was CD4+ or CD8+ T cells sorted from blood, obtained in a trial of the OX40 agonist ivuxolimab. This clonotype was sampled from an adult with an advanced solid tumor such as melanoma, head and neck, liver or kidney cancer. V gene TRBV7-2 combines with J gene TRBJ2-4; the D gene is possibly TRBD2 (6 bases). The CDR3, as DNA: TGTGCCAGCAGCTTAGGGGCCCGGGGGTACATTCAGTACTTC. This codes for CASSLGARGYIQYF.